The 7 T cell receptor beta chains below come from one sample, sequenced in a study of identifying expanded T cells in peripheral blood. Libraries were prepared by immunoSEQ multiplex PCR; TCRdb keeps only in-frame clonotypes and omits some of them. The sample lists approximately 100,000 clones; around 88% were seen once. Input material: blood. These receptors were taken from a person aged 18 to 70 in good health.

The gene calls are TRBV5-4 and TRBJ1-6, with 10 nucleotides matching TRBD1. With V trimmed by 1 base and J by 4 bases, 5 bases remained unmatched. The CDR3 extends over 17 amino acids. Germline CDR1 reads SGHNT; CDR2 reads YYREEE (reference sequence). The CDR3 DNA is TGTGCCAGCAGCTTGACCCGGGACAGGGGATATAATTCACCCCTCCACTTT. Protein product: CASSLTRDRGYNSPLHF.

CDR3 sequence: CASSPPRGRYTEAFF. The CDR3 DNA reads TGTGCCAGCAGCCCGCCGCGGGGCAGGTACACTGAAGCTTTCTTT. The chain links TRBV5-6 to TRBJ1-1; possible D gene TRBD1, 5 bases. The germline V and J ends were trimmed by 4 bases and 3 bases, with 16 bases remaining between them. Germline V gene data show CDR1 as SGHDT and CDR2 as YYEEEE. The CDR3 is 15 residues long.

This clone has a handful of counts. The genes are TRBV7-2 and TRBJ1-1, with 8 bases matching TRBD1. Germline CDR1 and CDR2: SGHTA and FQGNSA. Trimming took 5 bases from V and 4 from J; bases not matched to a gene: 9. The CDR3 contains 15 residues. As DNA, the CDR3 is TGTGCCAGCAGCGCCCGACAGGGGAGGATCACTGAAGCTTTCTTT. It specifies CASSARQGRITEAFF. Complete variable domain (other parts from reference TRBV7-2 and TRBJ1-1): GAGVSQSPSNKVTEKGKDVELRCDPISGHTALYWYRQSLGQGLEFLIYFQGNSAPDKSGLPSDRFSAERTGGSVSTLTIQRTQQEDSAVYLCASSARQGRITEAFFGQGTRLTVV.

The chain is built from TRBV7-2 and TRBJ2-7; 7 bases fit TRBD1. From germline, CDR1 is SGHTA and CDR2 FQGNSA. CDR3 length: 15 amino acids. The junction had 6 bases not matched to a gene; V was cut back by 4 bases and J by 0 bases. CDR3 DNA: TGTGCCAGCAGCTACGCTGGGACAGTCTCCTACGAGCAGTACTTC. Its protein is CASSYAGTVSYEQYF.

V gene TRBV4-2 combines with J gene TRBJ2-2, with D perhaps TRBD2 (5 bases). V was clipped by 4 bases and J by 7 bases, with 13 bases between them. Germline assignment: CDR1 LGHNA and CDR2 YNFKEQ. The CDR3 length is 14 residues. The CDR3 loop reads CASSRERGSGELFF. The CDR3 nucleotides are TGTGCCAGCAGCCGCGAAAGAGGGAGCGGGGAGCTGTTTTTT.

The gene calls are TRBV19 and TRBJ1-3, with 7 bases matching TRBD1. The V gene's germline CDR1 is LNHDA and CDR2 SQIVND (reference sequence). V lost 7 bases to trimming and J lost 0 bases; unmatched junction nucleotides: 6. CDR3 length: 15 amino acids. The CDR3 nucleotides read TGTGCCAGTAAGGGGGGACAGAGCTCTGGAAACACCATATATTTT. This encodes CASKGGQSSGNTIYF.

This clone was detected only a few times. The chain has TRBV4-2 and TRBJ1-6; D remains unclear. V was pared by 1 base and J by 8 bases, with 6 bases between. The CDR3 extends over 13 amino acids. The germline V gene has CDR1 LGHNA and CDR2 YNFKEQ. CDR3 amino acids: CASSQVRDSPLHF. CDR3 nucleotide sequence: TGTGCCAGCAGCCAAGTTAGGGATTCACCCCTCCACTTT.